A single sample is the source of the 16 T cell receptor beta chains below, sequenced in a study of identical twins. TCRdb itself ran the 5' RACE reads through MiXCR, one entry per CDR3 protein. This table has 210,000 or so distinct CDR3 sequences, less than 20% appearing once. The same sample was also studied in work on T cells expressing NK-cell markers.

Source material: CD8+ T cells sorted from blood. These receptors came from a woman under 30 in good health.

Here the CDR3 reads CSVAPENTEAFF. Written as DNA, the CDR3 is TGCAGCGTTGCACCCGAGAACACTGAAGCTTTCTTT. The chain recombines TRBV29-1 with TRBJ1-1; D gene unclear. The CDR3 sequence is 12 residues long. V lost 4 bases and J 1 base, leaving 7 bases between the germline ends. CDR1 is SQVTM and CDR2 is ANQGSEA in the germline V gene. The full variable domain, with the rest looked up from reference TRBV29-1 and TRBJ1-1, is SAVISQKPSRDICQRGTSLTIQCQVDSQVTMMFWYRQQPGQSLTLIATANQGSEATYESGFVIDKFPISRPNLTFSTLTVSNMSPEDSSIYLCSVAPENTEAFFGQGTRLTVV.

This clonotype was seen more than once but under ten times. This chain links TRBV29-1 with TRBJ2-1; D is perhaps TRBD1 (5 bases). Germline V gene lookup returns CDR1 SQVTM and CDR2 ANQGSEA. This CDR3 has 12 residues. Trimming took 6 bases from V and 4 from J, leaving 10 bases between them. CDR3 residues: CSVPRGYNEQFF. Here the CDR3 DNA reads TGCAGCGTCCCTAGGGGATACAATGAGCAGTTCTTC.

This clonotype was found a few times. The chain recombines TRBV11-2 with TRBJ2-1; 9 nucleotides agree with TRBD2. This CDR3 spans 18 amino acids. In germline, CDR1 is SGHAT, CDR2 FQNNGV. V lost 5 bases to trimming and J lost 6 bases; unmatched junction nucleotides: 17. The CDR3 region is CASSPTGGVAGDFNEQFF. DNA of the CDR3: TGTGCCAGCAGCCCAACGGGCGGGGTAGCGGGGGACTTCAATGAGCAGTTCTTC.

The chain recombines TRBV29-1 with TRBJ2-1; 9 positions match TRBD1. V lost 6 bases and J lost 2; bases outside the gene matches: 2. The V gene's germline CDR1 is SQVTM and CDR2 ANQGSEA. The CDR3 is made up of 13 amino acids. The CDR3 reads CSVRQGAYNEQFF. In DNA form, the CDR3 reads TGCAGCGTGAGACAGGGGGCCTACAATGAGCAGTTCTTC.

This clonotype was observed a handful of times. The rearrangement uses TRBV9 and TRBJ2-3; a possible D gene is TRBD1 (6 bases). V was cut by 2 bases and J by 2 bases, with 18 bases left in between. Germline CDR1 SGDLS, CDR2 YYNGEE. The CDR3 is made up of 17 amino acids. In nucleotides, the CDR3 is TGTGCCAGCAGCGTCGCCGTACCGACAGGCGACACAGATACGCAGTATTTT. This codes for CASSVAVPTGDTDTQYF.

There are a few counts of this clonotype. V and J are TRBV9 and TRBJ2-5, with TRBD2 matching 12 bases. In germline, CDR1 is SGDLS, CDR2 YYNGEE. The CDR3 sequence is 16 residues long. The J segment lost 2 bases and the V segment lost 3 bases, leaving 5 bases of the junction unmatched. The CDR3 DNA follows: TGTGCCAGCAGCGCTGGCGGGACTAGCGGGCAAGAGACCCAGTACTTC. Protein product: CASSAGGTSGQETQYF.

The J gene is TRBJ2-1, the V gene TRBV7-9; 7 bases match TRBD2. The CDR3 totals 14 residues. Germline V gene sequence: CDR1 SEHNR, CDR2 FQNEAQ (reference sequence). With 5 bases clipped from V and 6 bases from J, the junction kept 7 bases outside the gene matches. The CDR3 DNA reads TGTGCCAGCAGCCCAAGACTAGCTCGCAATGAGCAGTTCTTC. Protein product: CASSPRLARNEQFF. Drawing the rest from reference TRBV7-9 and TRBJ2-1, the complete variable domain is DTGVSQNPRHKITKRGQNVTFRCDPISEHNRLYWYRQTLGQGPEFLTYFQNEAQLEKSRLLSDRFSAERPKGSFSTLEIQRTEQGDSAMYLCASSPRLARNEQFFGPGTRLTVL.

Worth noting for this clonotype: At one end the junction does not follow the germline gene, possibly because of a read error. V usage is TRBV7-7 and J usage is TRBJ2-1; 10 bases match TRBD1. The CDR3 runs to 16 residues. Germline CDR1 SSHAT, CDR2 FNYEAQ (reference sequence). CDR3 residues: CASSHGRDRGFDEQFF. In nucleotides, the CDR3 is TGTGCTAGCAGCCATGGCCGGGACAGGGGATTCGATGAGCAGTTCTTC.

The rearrangement joins TRBV9 to TRBJ2-6; 7 bases are a match to TRBD2. Germline CDR1 reads SGDLS; CDR2 reads YYNGEE. V was clipped by 3 bases and J by 2 bases; unmatched bases: 2. The CDR3 totals 15 residues. CDR3 sequence (DNA): TGTGCCAGCAGCGGGGAGGGCGCTGGGGCCAACGTCCTGACTTTC. Protein sequence: CASSGEGAGANVLTF.

The chain links TRBV12-3 or TRBV12-4 to TRBJ1-4; 7 bases match TRBD1. The CDR3 has 14 residues. Unmatched junction bases numbered 9, after V lost 9 bases and J lost 5 bases. CDR3 nucleotide sequence: TGTGCCAGTACCCCGACAGGGAAAAATGAAAAACTGTTTTTT. The encoded protein is CASTPTGKNEKLFF.

This clonotype turned up a few times. The chain carries TRBV20-1 and TRBJ2-3; D call uncertain. The V end lost 6 bases, the J end lost 0 bases, and 4 bases lay between the germline ends. This CDR3 is 11 amino acids long. Germline loops: CDR1 DFQATT, CDR2 SNEGSKA (reference sequence). The CDR3 bases are TGCAGTGCAGGGAGCACAGATACGCAGTATTTT. This gives the protein CSAGSTDTQYF.

J is TRBJ1-2 and V is TRBV9, with D uncertain. Germline CDR1 is SGDLS and CDR2 is YYNGEE. The V and J ends lost 0 bases and 6 bases respectively, with 6 bases between them. CDR3 size: 12 residues. The CDR3 region has the DNA TGTGCCAGCAGCGTAGAGTTCCATGGCTACACCTTC. Encoded protein: CASSVEFHGYTF.

CDR3 loop: CASRPLAGTIYEQYF. The CDR3 region has the DNA TGTGCCAGCAGACCCCTAGCGGGAACGATCTACGAGCAGTACTTC. The chain carries TRBV6-1 and TRBJ2-7; 9 bases are a match to TRBD2. Germline-derived CDR1 and CDR2 are MNHNS and SASEGT. This CDR3 region has 15 residues. V dropped 6 bases and J dropped 3; count of bases not matched to a gene: 9.

This CDR3 is CASSKRGQETQYF. CDR3 DNA sequence: TGTGCCAGCAGCAAGCGGGGCCAAGAGACCCAGTACTTC. V is TRBV11-2 and J is TRBJ2-5; 7 positions match TRBD2. Germline CDR1 SGHAT, CDR2 FQNNGV. CDR3 length: 13 residues. Trimming removed 5 bases from V and 1 base from J; junction bases left unmatched: 1. Variable domain in full (rest from reference TRBV11-2 and TRBJ2-5): EAGVAQSPRYKIIEKRQSVAFWCNPISGHATLYWYQQILGQGPKLLIQFQNNGVVDDSQLPKDRFSAERLKGVDSTLKIQPAKLEDSAVYLCASSKRGQETQYFGPGTRLLVL.

This clonotype has just a few counts. The chain uses TRBV5-1 and TRBJ2-2; TRBD2 aligns across 7 bases. This CDR3 has 16 amino acids. J lost 7 bases, V lost 4 bases, and 13 bases had no gene match. Germline assignment: CDR1 SGHRS and CDR2 YFSETQ. The CDR3 spells CASSDPTTSVGGELFF. CDR3 nucleotides: TGCGCCAGCAGCGACCCCACAACTAGCGTTGGCGGGGAGCTGTTTTTT.

This clonotype was picked up a small number of times. V gene TRBV15 combines with J gene TRBJ2-5, with D tentatively TRBD2 (6 bases). The germline V gene has CDR1 LNHNV and CDR2 YYDKDF (reference sequence). V was shortened by 6 bases and J by 2 bases, with 16 bases between the two germline ends. The CDR3 extends over 15 amino acids. CDR3 protein: CATRSSGELQETQYF. For the CDR3, the DNA is TGTGCCACCAGAAGTAGCGGCGAGCTACAAGAGACCCAGTACTTC.